Listed below are T cell receptor beta chains from one sample, sequenced in a study of OX40 agonist ivuxolimab in advanced cancers. Method: immunoSEQ multiplex PCR; TCRdb's copy keeps in-frame clones and lacks some. The sample shows about 20,000 clones, 75% to 95% of them seen only once. The starting material was CD4+ or CD8+ T cells sorted from blood, obtained in a trial of the OX40 agonist ivuxolimab. These receptors originate from an adult with an advanced solid tumor such as melanoma, head and neck, liver or kidney cancer. The CDR3 runs from the conserved cysteine through the conserved F or W. A D gene is named only where the DNA matches it firmly. Size values are once, few and many counts, or a class for expanded clones, and some rows have none.

cdr3_aa cdr3_nt clone_size j_call d_call v_call
CASSPGTGDPETQYF TGTGCCAGCAGTCCCGGGACAGGGGATCCGGAGACCCAGTACTTC NA TRBJ2-5 TRBD1 TRBV2
CASSPGGGATNEKLFF TGCGCCAGCAGCCCAGGGGGCGGAGCAACTAATGAAAAACTGTTTTTT once TRBJ1-4 TRBD1 TRBV4-1
CASSQDPVGSEETQYF TGCGCCAGCAGCCAAGACCCCGTAGGGTCCGAAGAGACCCAGTACTTC NA TRBJ2-5 NA TRBV4-1
CASSQGGDLYEQYF TGCGCCAGCAGCCAAGGGGGGGATCTCTACGAGCAGTACTTC NA TRBJ2-7 NA TRBV4-1
CASSSGRGSSYNEQFF TGTGCCAGCAGCTCAGGAAGAGGTAGCTCCTACAATGAGCAGTTCTTC NA TRBJ2-1 NA TRBV11-2
CASSRQGREQYF TGTGCCAGCAGCCGACAGGGGAGGGAGCAGTACTTC once TRBJ2-7 TRBD1 TRBV7-9
CASSGAAGAYNEQFF TGCGCCAGCAGTGGTGCCGCGGGGGCGTACAATGAGCAGTTCTTC NA TRBJ2-1 NA TRBV10-1
CASSDRAKESYEQYF TGCGCCAGCAGTGATAGGGCCAAGGAGTCCTACGAGCAGTACTTC NA TRBJ2-7 NA TRBV10-2
CASRQGSSYNSPLHF TGTGCCAGCAGGCAGGGGAGCTCCTATAATTCACCCCTCCACTTT once TRBJ1-6 NA TRBV4-2
CSVEVLGGGEQYF TGCAGCGTTGAAGTCTTAGGGGGCGGCGAGCAGTACTTC NA TRBJ2-7 TRBD1 TRBV29-1
CASSQVKVALTGELFF TGTGCCAGCAGCCAAGTGAAGGTAGCCCTCACCGGGGAGCTGTTTTTT NA TRBJ2-2 NA TRBV4-2
CASSIVAYNEQFF TGTGCCAGTAGTATAGTGGCCTACAATGAGCAGTTCTTC NA TRBJ2-1 NA TRBV19
CASRQRFGQGPNSPLHF TGTGCCAGCAGACAAAGATTCGGCCAGGGACCTAATTCACCCCTCCACTTT NA TRBJ1-6 NA TRBV27
CASGLVLGSFLNEQFF TGTGCTAGTGGTTTGGTACTAGGGTCCTTCCTTAATGAGCAGTTCTTC NA TRBJ2-1 NA TRBV12-5
CASSSFGQGPTEAFF TGTGCCAGCTCATCCTTTGGACAGGGTCCCACTGAAGCTTTCTTT NA TRBJ1-1 TRBD1 TRBV18
CASSLGRRGASTDTQYF TGTGCCAGCAGCTTAGGGCGGCGGGGGGCTAGCACAGATACGCAGTATTTT NA TRBJ2-3 TRBD2 TRBV11-2
CASSQASGGAVQYF TGCGCCAGCAGTCAAGCTAGCGGGGGGGCCGTGCAGTACTTC NA TRBJ2-7 TRBD2 TRBV23-1
CASSGGGPISTDTQYF TGTGCCAGCAGTGGCGGGGGGCCCATTAGCACAGATACGCAGTATTTT NA TRBJ2-3 TRBD2 TRBV2
CSVEVPPEQYF TGCAGCGTTGAAGTCCCCCCCGAGCAGTACTTC NA TRBJ2-7 NA TRBV29-1
CASSLLGADEQYF TGCGCCAGCAGCTTGCTAGGGGCCGACGAGCAGTACTTC NA TRBJ2-7 NA TRBV5-1
CASSAAGGYNSPLHF TGTGCCAGCAGCGCCGCCGGGGGCTATAATTCACCCCTCCACTTT NA TRBJ1-6 NA TRBV13
CASSSSQGRETQYF TGTGCCAGCAGCTCATCGCAAGGTCGCGAGACCCAGTACTTC once TRBJ2-5 NA TRBV7-7
CASSQEDRYQETQYF TGTGCCAGCAGCCAAGAGGACAGATATCAAGAGACCCAGTACTTC NA TRBJ2-5 NA TRBV4-2
CASSPRSTGEVGNQPQHF TGTGCCAGCAGTCCGCGGAGCACAGGGGAAGTTGGCAATCAGCCCCAGCATTTT NA TRBJ1-5 TRBD1 TRBV2
CASSFGTGNYGYTF TGTGCCAGCAGCTTCGGGACAGGGAACTATGGCTACACCTTC NA TRBJ1-2 TRBD1 TRBV7-2
CASSYLGRGSYEQYF TGTGCCAGCAGTTACCTTGGACGGGGGAGCTACGAGCAGTACTTC NA TRBJ2-7 NA TRBV6-5
CASSIEARLNTEAFF TGTGCCAGTAGTATAGAGGCCCGACTGAACACTGAAGCTTTCTTT NA TRBJ1-1 NA TRBV19
CASTVGESGNTIYF TGTGCCAGCACGGTAGGGGAGTCTGGAAACACCATATATTTT NA TRBJ1-3 NA TRBV2
CASSLAGQRASNTGELFF TGTGCCAGCAGCTTAGCGGGACAACGAGCCTCGAACACCGGGGAGCTGTTTTTT NA TRBJ2-2 NA TRBV7-9
CASSLELAGAHTGELFF TGTGCCAGCAGTTTAGAACTAGCGGGGGCCCACACCGGGGAGCTGTTTTTT NA TRBJ2-2 TRBD2 TRBV27
CASSRQTGAEQYF TGTGCCAGCAGCAGACAAACAGGAGCCGAGCAGTACTTC once TRBJ2-7 NA TRBV21-1
CASSTDREMNTGELFF TGCGCCAGCAGTACAGACAGGGAAATGAACACCGGGGAGCTGTTTTTT once TRBJ2-2 TRBD1 TRBV10-2
CASSYFSMPDTEAFF TGTGCCAGCAGTTACTTTTCCATGCCGGACACTGAAGCTTTCTTT once TRBJ1-1 NA TRBV6-6
CASREYTGGTEAFF TGTGCCAGCAGGGAATACACAGGAGGTACTGAAGCTTTCTTT NA TRBJ1-1 NA TRBV6-4
CASSPEGRKYQETQYF TGCGCCAGCAGCCCGGAGGGCAGAAAGTACCAAGAGACCCAGTACTTC NA TRBJ2-5 NA TRBV5-1
CTSSGDKRGPSLGGEQFF TGCACCAGCAGCGGGGACAAGCGGGGACCAAGTTTGGGGGGTGAGCAGTTCTTC NA TRBJ2-1 NA TRBV1
CASSQAATVQETQYF TGTGCCAGCAGCCAAGCAGCGACAGTTCAAGAGACCCAGTACTTC NA TRBJ2-5 NA TRBV4-2
CASSLSPHPGTQETQYF TGTGCCAGCAGCTTAAGCCCCCACCCCGGGACTCAAGAGACCCAGTACTTC NA TRBJ2-5 NA TRBV11-3
CASSETGGGQYF TGTGCCAGCAGTGAAACAGGTGGCGGGCAGTACTTC NA TRBJ2-7 NA TRBV6-5
CASTRSQANYGYTF TGCGCCAGCACCCGGTCCCAGGCGAACTATGGCTACACCTTC NA TRBJ1-2 NA TRBV5-1
CASSQAPHSAYSGANVLTF TGCGCCAGCAGCCAAGCTCCCCACAGTGCCTACTCTGGGGCCAACGTCCTGACTTTC NA TRBJ2-6 NA TRBV4-1